The 29 T cell receptor beta chains in this list originate from one sample, sequenced in a study of CD8 T cells in ankylosing spondylitis. TCRdb recomputed calls from the 5' RACE reads with MiXCR, one row per CDR3 protein. The sample consists of some 800,000 distinct CDR3 sequences, 12% of them appearing once. Overall study results and limits: Ankylosing spondylitis blood appeared to be characterized by a TCR beta motif of eight highly homologous variants.

These receptors have no identified antigens. Sequencing was performed on blood, either unsorted or a sorted T cell fraction (not recorded which). The receptor source for this set is a male donor with ankylosing spondylitis.

V gene TRBV7-2 combines with J gene TRBJ1-4; 9 bases are shared with TRBD1. The CDR3 consists of 15 residues. V was pared by 5 bases and J by 5 bases, with 6 bases of the junction left unmatched. In germline, CDR1 is SGHTA, CDR2 FQGNSA. The CDR3 DNA reads TGTGCCAGCAGCGCACAGGGGGCGCGGAATGAAAAACTGTTTTTT. It translates to CASSAQGARNEKLFF.

This clonotype was counted many times. The V call is TRBV7-2, the J call TRBJ1-1; D remains unclear. The germline gives CDR1 SGHTA, CDR2 FQGNSA. The CDR3 is 15 amino acids. With 4 bases removed from V and 1 base from J, the gap between germline ends came to 13 bases. The CDR3 loop is CASSSHRIPNTEAFF. CDR3 nucleotide sequence: TGTGCCAGCAGCTCACACAGAATCCCGAACACTGAAGCTTTCTTT.

This clonotype has a handful of counts. This rearrangement joins TRBV10-3 to TRBJ1-6, with D unclear. This CDR3 has 14 amino acids. V lost 6 bases, J lost 9 bases, and 15 bases lay in between. Germline V gene sequence: CDR1 ENHRY, CDR2 SYGVKD. The CDR3 region is CAISIEGGISPLHF. In DNA, the CDR3 is TGTGCCATCAGCATCGAGGGAGGAATTTCACCCCTCCACTTT.

The rearrangement links TRBV4-2 to TRBJ1-2, with unresolved D. From germline, CDR1 is LGHNA and CDR2 YNFKEQ. The V end lost 5 bases, the J end lost 3 bases, and 10 bases lay between the germline ends. This CDR3 has 13 amino acids. CDR3 in DNA: TGTGCCAGCAGCGGACCGGGAGACTATGGCTACACCTTC. Residues: CASSGPGDYGYTF.

This chain links TRBV6-1 with TRBJ1-2; D call uncertain. The germline V and J ends were trimmed by 6 bases and 7 bases, with 15 bases remaining between them. The length of the CDR3 is 13 residues. Per the germline V gene, CDR1 is MNHNS and CDR2 is SASEGT. CDR3 sequence: CASSRVLGFGYTF. CDR3 coding DNA: TGTGCCAGCAGCCGCGTTCTGGGTTTTGGCTACACCTTC.

This clonotype was seen more than once but under ten times. The V call is TRBV7-2, the J call TRBJ2-3; 10 bases fit TRBD2. Germline trimming cut 4 bases from V and 1 base from J; bases unmatched to any gene: 5. The CDR3 loop spans 16 amino acids. The germline V gene encodes CDR1 SGHTA and CDR2 FQGNSA. The CDR3 sequence: CASSSQAGGGTDTQYF. Here the CDR3 DNA reads TGTGCCAGCAGCTCTCAAGCGGGAGGGGGCACAGATACGCAGTATTTT.

This clonotype was seen ten or more times. The V and J genes are TRBV7-9 and TRBJ2-7, with D hard to call. The germline V gene encodes CDR1 SEHNR and CDR2 FQNEAQ (reference sequence). Trimming pared 1 base from V and 5 bases from J, leaving 12 bases between. The CDR3 is made up of 14 amino acids. CDR3 DNA: TGTGCCAGCAGCTTAGAGAGGCAGGCCAACGAGCAGTACTTC. Amino acids: CASSLERQANEQYF.

The J gene is TRBJ1-6, the V gene TRBV7-9; 9 bases fit TRBD1. The V and J ends lost 8 bases and 8 bases, in that order; junction bases with no gene match: 13. The CDR3 is made up of 16 amino acids. Germline V gene sequence: CDR1 SEHNR, CDR2 FQNEAQ (reference sequence). The CDR3 loop is CASPTGPGQGDSPLHF. In DNA form, the CDR3 reads TGTGCCAGCCCCACGGGACCGGGACAGGGAGATTCACCCCTCCACTTT.

In this sample, this clonotype turned up a few times. The J gene is TRBJ2-6, the V gene TRBV7-8, with TRBD1 as a possible D gene (6 bases). V lost 0 bases to trimming and J lost 0 bases, with 12 bases between them. The CDR3 loop spans 18 amino acids. Per the germline V gene, CDR1 is SGHVS and CDR2 is FQNEAQ. The CDR3 coding sequence is TGTGCCAGCAGCTTAGCGGCAGGGGCCTACTCTGGGGCCAACGTCCTGACTTTC. Encoded protein: CASSLAAGAYSGANVLTF.

This clonotype occurred a few times. V is TRBV6-2 or TRBV6-3 and J is TRBJ1-5; possibly TRBD1 for D (5 bases). The CDR3 has 14 residues. Deletions cut 6 bases from V and 2 bases from J, with 11 bases between. In germline, CDR1 is MNHEY, CDR2 SVGEGT. The CDR3 DNA reads as TGTGCCAGCAGGCACGGGGGAGGCAATCAGCCCCAGCATTTT. This sequence encodes CASRHGGGNQPQHF.

The CDR3 reads CASSFKLSSTDTQYF. Written as DNA, the CDR3 is TGTGCCAGCAGCTTTAAACTCTCTAGCACAGATACGCAGTATTTT. The chain recombines TRBV5-4 with TRBJ2-3, with D hard to call. This CDR3 contains 15 residues. The germline V and J ends were trimmed by 2 bases and 0 bases, with 10 bases remaining between them. CDR1 and CDR2 from the germline V gene are SGHNT and YYREEE (reference sequence).

This clonotype was observed many times. The chain combines TRBV7-8 with TRBJ1-2; 11 nucleotides agree with TRBD1. The CDR3 is made up of 15 amino acids. The germline V gene has CDR1 SGHVS and CDR2 FQNEAQ. V gave up 5 bases and J gave up 3 bases; unmatched junction bases: 5. The CDR3 DNA reads TGTGCCAGCAGCGGCCGGGACAGGGGGTACTATGGCTACACCTTC. Translating gives CASSGRDRGYYGYTF. Filled out from reference TRBV7-8 and TRBJ1-2, the complete variable domain reads GAGVSQSPRYKVAKRGQDVALRCDPISGHVSLFWYQQALGQGPEFLTYFQNEAQLDKSGLPSDRFFAERPEGSVSTLKIQRTQQEDSAVYLCASSGRDRGYYGYTFGSGTRLTVV.

The chain carries TRBV18 and TRBJ2-7, with 8 positions matching TRBD1. Germline CDR1 KGHSH, CDR2 LQKENI. V dropped 6 bases and J dropped 3; count of bases not matched to a gene: 10. CDR3 size: 15 residues. The CDR3 DNA follows: TGTGCCAGCTCTCTCAGGGGGCAGGACCACTACGAGCAGTACTTC. It encodes CASSLRGQDHYEQYF. Full variable domain (rest looked up from reference TRBV18 and TRBJ2-7): NAGVMQNPRHLVRRRGQEARLRCSPMKGHSHVYWYRQLPEEGLKFMVYLQKENIIDESGMPKERFSAEFPKEGPSILRIQQVVRGDSAAYFCASSLRGQDHYEQYFGPGTRLTVT.

J is TRBJ1-5 and V is TRBV11-3, with D maybe TRBD1 (5 bases). CDR1 is SGHNT and CDR2 is YENEEA in the germline V gene. Trimming removed 3 bases at V and 0 bases at J, with 12 bases between. The CDR3 sequence is 16 residues long. The CDR3 sequence is CASSFRTHYSNQPQHF. The CDR3 DNA sequence: TGTGCCAGCAGCTTCCGGACACATTATAGCAATCAGCCCCAGCATTTT.

This clonotype has only a few counts. The rearrangement uses TRBV18 and TRBJ1-1, with D uncertain. This CDR3 is 16 amino acids long. Germline V gives CDR1 KGHSH, CDR2 LQKENI. V was pared by 1 base and J by 0 bases, with 12 bases between. CDR3 coding DNA: TGTGCCAGCTCACCACTCGACGGACGGCTGAACACTGAAGCTTTCTTT. It is translated as CASSPLDGRLNTEAFF.

This clonotype was recorded at least ten times. The V gene is TRBV29-1, the J gene TRBJ2-5; 9 positions agree with TRBD2. The CDR3 is 14 amino acids. V was pared by 7 bases and J by 4 bases, with 10 bases of the junction left unmatched. The germline CDR1 and CDR2 sequences are SQVTM and ANQGSEA. The CDR3 nucleotides read TGCAGCGCCGAGGATAGCGGGAGTCTAGAGACCCAGTACTTC. It codes for CSAEDSGSLETQYF.

This clonotype was observed a few times. The chain uses TRBV6-5 and TRBJ1-2; no clear D gene. Trimming left V 2 bases short and J 6 bases short, with 10 bases between. CDR1 MNHEY and CDR2 SVGAGI come from the germline V gene. This CDR3 comprises 13 residues. The CDR3 here is CASSYIGENGYTF. CDR3 DNA: TGTGCCAGCAGTTACATTGGTGAGAATGGCTACACCTTC.

The V gene is TRBV30, the J gene TRBJ2-1; D is undetermined. CDR1 and CDR2 (germline): GTSNPN, SVGIG (reference sequence). Trimming removed 0 bases at V and 7 bases at J, with 13 bases between. The CDR3 loop spans 14 amino acids. For the CDR3, the DNA is TGTGCCTGGAGTGTAAGGGCCTACTCTAATGAGCAGTTCTTC. Translating gives CAWSVRAYSNEQFF.

This clonotype was observed a few times. This sequence joins TRBV20-1 and TRBJ2-3; possibly TRBD1 for D (5 bases). This CDR3 has 14 residues. CDR1 and CDR2 (germline): DFQATT, SNEGSKA (reference sequence). Trimming took 6 bases from V and 0 from J, leaving 13 bases between them. The DNA for the CDR3 is TGCAGTGCCCGCCTAGGGGTTAGCACAGATACGCAGTATTTT. It yields the protein CSARLGVSTDTQYF.

This clonotype was counted many times. This rearrangement joins TRBV29-1 to TRBJ2-1; 9 nucleotides match TRBD2. The germline CDR1 and CDR2 sequences are SQVTM and ANQGSEA. V lost 4 bases, J lost 7 bases, and 14 bases stayed unmatched. The CDR3 is 16 amino acids. CDR3 in amino acids: CSVGTTPGLAPNEQFF. The DNA of the CDR3 is TGCAGCGTTGGAACGACCCCGGGACTAGCCCCAAATGAGCAGTTCTTC.

At least ten counts were recorded for this clonotype. The rearrangement uses TRBV7-2 and TRBJ1-5; D is ambiguous. Trimming pared 1 base from V and 0 bases from J, leaving 1 base between. The CDR3 spans 13 residues. Germline values: CDR1 SGHTA, CDR2 FQGNSA. CDR3: CASSLVSNQPQHF. The CDR3 DNA reads TGTGCCAGCAGCTTAGTTAGCAATCAGCCCCAGCATTTT.

This clonotype was seen a few times. This chain connects TRBV11-2 to TRBJ2-5, with D perhaps given as TRBD1 or TRBD2 (5 bases each). V was cut by 5 bases and J by 5 bases, with 36 bases left in between. This CDR3 is 21 amino acids long. Germline values: CDR1 SGHAT, CDR2 FQNNGV. CDR3 protein: CASSLLGERRESTLRAETQYF. The CDR3 DNA reads TGTGCCAGCAGCCTACTAGGGGAGAGAAGGGAATCGACCCTTAGGGCGGAGACCCAGTACTTC.

This clonotype was detected ten times or more. This rearrangement joins TRBV20-1 to TRBJ2-1; 10 nucleotides align to TRBD2. This CDR3 comprises 14 residues. The V gene end was trimmed by 3 bases and the J gene end by 14 bases; junction bases not matched to a gene: 13. Germline CDR1 DFQATT, CDR2 SNEGSKA (reference sequence). Written as DNA, the CDR3 is TGCAGTGCTAGTGGCCAGCGGGAGGGCCGGGGGGAGTTCTTC. It is translated as CSASGQREGRGEFF.

This clonotype has just a few counts. This chain joins TRBV20-1 and TRBJ2-1; D tentatively reads TRBD1 or TRBD2 (6 bases each). The CDR3 length is 13 residues. V was cut by 7 bases and J by 5 bases, with 15 bases left in between. Germline-derived CDR1 and CDR2 are DFQATT and SNEGSKA (reference sequence). The CDR3 bases are TGCAGTGTTTATACGGGGGCCCACAATGAGCAGTTCTTC. Translating it yields CSVYTGAHNEQFF.

J is TRBJ1-1 and V is TRBV20-1, with TRBD1 as a possible D gene (6 bases). Germline loops: CDR1 DFQATT, CDR2 SNEGSKA (reference sequence). The CDR3 has 16 amino acids. The V end lost 3 bases, the J end lost 1 base, and 18 bases lay between the germline ends. For the CDR3, the DNA is TGCAGTGCTAGGTTGGCAGGGGTAAGAGCGAACACTGAAGCTTTCTTT. Its translation is CSARLAGVRANTEAFF.

This clonotype came up many times. The CDR3 is CAVKRIRGQGATTGELFF. The CDR3 DNA is TGTGCCGTCAAAAGAATACGGGGACAGGGGGCTACTACCGGGGAGCTGTTTTTT. V gene TRBV27 combines with J gene TRBJ2-2, with TRBD1 identical over 12 bases. This CDR3 contains 18 residues. From germline, CDR1 is MNHEY and CDR2 SMNVEV (reference sequence). J gave up 5 bases and V 11 bases, and 18 bases lay outside the gene matches.

This clonotype was seen more than once but under ten times. The chain employs TRBV7-2 and TRBJ2-3; TRBD1 agrees at 7 bases. The CDR3 length is 15 residues. The germline CDR1 and CDR2 sequences are SGHTA and FQGNSA. V lost 5 bases, J lost 1 base, and 6 bases stayed unmatched. CDR3: CASSLQGTRTDTQYF. CDR3 in DNA: TGTGCCAGCAGCCTACAGGGGACCCGCACAGATACGCAGTATTTT.

The chain uses TRBV20-1 and TRBJ2-3; TRBD2 aligns across 10 bases. J gave up 1 base and V 6 bases, and 7 bases lay outside the gene matches. Looked up from germline, CDR1 is DFQATT and CDR2 is SNEGSKA (reference sequence). The CDR3 contains 15 residues. This chain's CDR3 is CSARGLAVGTDTQYF. CDR3 coding DNA: TGCAGTGCCCGAGGACTAGCGGTTGGCACAGATACGCAGTATTTT.

This chain connects TRBV7-2 to TRBJ2-4, with 8 bases that match TRBD1. The CDR3 runs to 14 residues. Germline V gene lookup returns CDR1 SGHTA and CDR2 FQGNSA. Trimming removed 3 bases from V and 7 bases from J; junction bases left unmatched: 5. The CDR3 DNA follows: TGTGCCAGCAGCTTGGTGACAGGGGAGAACATTCAGTACTTC. Its protein product is CASSLVTGENIQYF.